The clone carrying this T cell receptor beta chain was observed many times. This sample is part of a study of T-cell reconstitution after alpha-beta-depleted transplantation in children. Germline CDR1 is SGHRS and CDR2 is YFSETQ. Trimming left V 1 base short and J 3 bases short, with 25 bases between. The CDR3 runs to 19 residues. Construction of the TCRbeta library involved unique molecular identifiers. Each CDR3 protein gets one entry after TCRdb re-called the PCR reads with MiXCR. The sample has 300,000 to 400,000 distinct CDR3 sequences, 10% to 15% seen once; the top ten hold approximately 4.3%. The chain uses TRBV5-1 and TRBJ1-1; the D is unclear. Sequences were derived from PBMCs, sampled from the stem cell graft. This clonotype was sampled from a human donor who donated a stem cell graft to a child with Fanconi anemia. CDR3 loop: CASSLRFWRDGGTDTEAFF. CDR3 nucleotides: TGCGCCAGCAGCTTGCGTTTTTGGAGGGATGGTGGTACGGACACTGAAGCTTTCTTT.